This TCR beta chain was found in a study of post-analysis software for immune sequencing data. Study as a whole: Recorded subtypes: relapsing-remitting, secondary progressive, progressive-relapsing; some patients unannotated.

Study-wide results and caveats: In patients, TRBV5-6, TRBV5-1 and TRBV20-1 belonged to 4 or 5 TRBV segments found more frequently than in controls. When the samples were clustered directly with F measure, those that had been prepared in the same batch showed strong co-clustering. Normalized Chao1 diversity was significantly lower in multiple sclerosis patients than in controls.

Libraries were made from TCR beta cDNA, and they carried unique molecular identifiers. Roughly 490,000 cDNA molecules came from about 1 to 10 million T cells. Each CDR3 protein gets one entry after TCRdb re-called the PCR reads with MiXCR. This sample has approximately 690,000 distinct CDR3 sequences, with approximately 60% found just once. The germline gives CDR1 SGHRS, CDR2 YFSETQ. Trimming removed 2 bases from V and 5 bases from J; junction bases left unmatched: 3. CDR3 length: 14 residues. About this clonotype: Its target is not known.

The TCR was taken from a girl between 2 and 10 years old with multiple sclerosis. V and J are TRBV5-1 and TRBJ2-1; the match to TRBD1 covers 8 bases. Source material: blood. CDR3 in amino acids: CASSFMTGDNEQFF. CDR3 nucleotide sequence: TGCGCCAGCAGCTTTATGACAGGGGACAATGAGCAGTTCTTC.